This TCR beta chain was retrieved from a study of T cell repertoires in cytomegalovirus infection. Whole-study results and caveats: There were carriers of CMV plus the relevant HLA, and cumulative public TCR beta family frequency identified them.

Germline V gene lookup returns CDR1 SGHNT and CDR2 YENEEA. This CDR3 contains 13 residues. The V gene lost 5 bases and the J gene lost 6 bases, with 12 bases spanning the gap. Remarks on this clonotype: The antigen remains undetermined.

Using its own MiXCR run on the reads, TCRdb lists one record per CDR3 protein. The sample shows tens of thousands of distinct CDR3 sequences, roughly 34% of them seen only once. The specimen sequenced was PBMCs, sequenced either directly or after in vitro stimulation (not recorded which). This clonotype was sampled from a human donor in good health (CMV status not recorded). Some clones in this sample may be carry-over from other donors' samples. This chain uses TRBV11-3 with TRBJ2-3; no firm D call. This CDR3 reads CASSLRSFDTQYF. CDR3 DNA sequence: TGTGCCAGCAGCCTTAGATCTTTCGATACGCAGTATTTT.